This TCR beta chain was obtained from a study of blood T cell repertoires in COVID-19. Study as a whole: Donors in the United States, Italy and Spain gave samples during acute or convalescent COVID-19. T cells, B-cell-depleted T cells, or PBMCs supplied cDNA or gDNA.

Original processing notes: Amplification from reference gene primers served as the basis for estimated nucleated cell counts. Assay: immunoSEQ multiplex PCR; the TCRdb copy retains only in-frame clones and omits some. The V and J calls and clone size come from that table; D and trimming were worked out from the DNA. This sample has 390,000 or so clones, with around nine tenths found just once. All enrollees were roughly 18 to 95 years old and from fewer than 25 US areas. The source is a woman between 50 and 59 years old who had recovered from COVID-19. What was sequenced was PBMCs or T cells enriched from blood (not recorded which).

CDR3 coding DNA: TGTGCCAGCTCAGCGGGACAGGATAATTCACCCCTCCACTTT. Its protein is CASSAGQDNSPLHF. The chain employs TRBV18 and TRBJ1-6, with 8 bases matching TRBD1. Germline CDR1 and CDR2: KGHSH and LQKENI. The CDR3 runs to 14 residues. V was clipped by 5 bases and J by 5 bases; unmatched bases: 2. Complete variable domain (other parts from reference TRBV18 and TRBJ1-6): NAGVMQNPRHLVRRRGQEARLRCSPMKGHSHVYWYRQLPEEGLKFMVYLQKENIIDESGMPKERFSAEFPKEGPSILRIQQVVRGDSAAYFCASSAGQDNSPLHFGNGTRLTVT.